A single T cell receptor beta chain is shown here with its context. The authors' processing: Reference gene primer amplification in the assay estimated nucleated cell counts. The data were produced by immunoSEQ multiplex PCR, yet TCRdb's version contains in-frame clones alone and is incomplete. D and trimming come from the DNA, and the V and J calls and clone size come from that table. Found here are about 220,000 clones, 82% of them singletons; the top ten hold about 3.2%. The entry originates in a study of blood T cell repertoires in COVID-19. On the study more broadly: Sources were T cells, B-cell-depleted T cells, or PBMCs; the material itself was cDNA or gDNA.

Adults between roughly 18 and 89 years of age took part from fewer than 30 US areas. Two negative PCRs, clearance, or symptom resolution had been documented for recovered Cohort 3 donors. V shed 3 bases and J shed 0 bases, with 16 bases lying between them. The CDR3 covers 17 residues. The germline V gene encodes CDR1 SGHAT and CDR2 FQNNGV. This TCR was sampled from a woman aged 60-75 years who had recovered from COVID-19. The sequencing input was PBMCs or T cells enriched from blood (not recorded which). The gene calls are TRBV11-2 and TRBJ2-3; D possibly corresponds to TRBD1 (6 bases). CDR3 sequence (DNA): TGTGCCAGCAGCTTCAACCAGGGGCCGCCTAGCACAGATACGCAGTATTTT. Translation gives CASSFNQGPPSTDTQYF. The full variable domain, completed using reference TRBV11-2 and TRBJ2-3, is EAGVAQSPRYKIIEKRQSVAFWCNPISGHATLYWYQQILGQGPKLLIQFQNNGVVDDSQLPKDRFSAERLKGVDSTLKIQPAKLEDSAVYLCASSFNQGPPSTDTQYFGPGTRLTVL.